The sequence of this T cell receptor (beta chain) was determined in a study of blood T cell repertoires in COVID-19. Repertoires were generated with immunoSEQ multiplex PCR, while TCRdb's copy carries only in-frame clones and drops some. Of 110,000 or so clones detected, about 83% appear once; the ten largest clones hold 2% to 2.5%. There are 14 residues in the CDR3. Germline V gene data show CDR1 as MGHDK and CDR2 as SYGVNS. Trimming removed 3 bases at V and 2 bases at J, with 11 bases between. The genes are TRBV25-1 and TRBJ2-7; possible D gene TRBD1, 5 bases. This clonotype originated in a woman between 45 and 65 years old with acute or convalescent COVID-19. What was sequenced was peripheral blood. The CDR3 protein is CASSESGFTYEQYF. As DNA, the CDR3 is TGTGCCAGCAGTGAGTCAGGGTTTACCTACGAGCAGTACTTC.